One and the same sample provided the 30 T cell receptor beta chains below, sequenced in a study of shared clonotypes between healthy human individuals. Libraries were prepared by immunoSEQ multiplex PCR; TCRdb keeps only in-frame clonotypes and omits some of them. The sample includes roughly 500,000 clones, around 80% of them seen just once. Sequences were obtained from PBMCs. The receptors originated from a woman in her thirties or forties in good health. Some clones in this sample may be carry-over from other donors' samples.

This clone occurred many times. The V gene is TRBV10-3, the J gene TRBJ1-4; a possible D gene is TRBD1 (5 bases). Trimming cost V 3 bases and J 4 bases, with 15 bases left between them. This CDR3 spans 16 amino acids. Per the germline V gene, CDR1 is ENHRY and CDR2 is SYGVKD. The CDR3 sequence is CAISESPTAINEKLFF. CDR3 sequence (DNA): TGTGCCATCAGTGAATCCCCGACAGCCATTAATGAAAAACTGTTTTTT.

The chain recombines TRBV9 with TRBJ2-3; no firm D call. Germline V gives CDR1 SGDLS, CDR2 YYNGEE. V was trimmed by 4 bases and J by 5 bases, leaving 17 bases between them. This CDR3 comprises 15 residues. CDR3 protein: CASSPQPGAVDTQYF. In nucleotides, the CDR3 is TGTGCCAGCAGCCCCCAACCGGGTGCAGTAGATACGCAGTATTTT.

This rearrangement joins TRBV5-1 to TRBJ2-7, with a weak D call TRBD2 (6 bases). Germline CDR1 reads SGHRS; CDR2 reads YFSETQ. Trimming removed 0 bases at V and 3 bases at J, with 13 bases between. This CDR3 spans 15 amino acids. Here the CDR3 DNA reads TGCGCCAGCAGCTTGGTGGCGGGACGGCTCTACGAGCAGTACTTC. It yields the protein CASSLVAGRLYEQYF.

In the case of this clone: This sample includes further DNA sequences coding for the same CDR3. The chain links TRBV7-2 to TRBJ2-3; D unclear. CDR3 length equals 14 residues. Germline-derived CDR1 and CDR2 are SGHTA and FQGNSA. Trimming took off 1 base at V and 1 base at J, with 6 bases between the two ends. The DNA for the CDR3 is TGTGCCAGCAGCTTAGGGCTTGGCACAGATACGCAGTATTTT. Translated, it gives CASSLGLGTDTQYF.

The chain links TRBV29-1 to TRBJ2-3; 10 bases agree with TRBD2. CDR1 and CDR2 from the germline V gene are SQVTM and ANQGSEA. Trimming removed 5 bases from V and 6 bases from J; junction bases left unmatched: 8. The CDR3 covers 14 residues. The CDR3 loop is CSVPPSGSSDTQYF. DNA for the CDR3: TGCAGCGTTCCACCTAGCGGGAGTTCGGATACGCAGTATTTT.

J is TRBJ1-2 and V is TRBV4-2; TRBD1 is a possible D gene (6 bases). Germline V gives CDR1 LGHNA, CDR2 YNFKEQ. CDR3 length equals 14 residues. V shed 0 bases and J shed 5 bases, with 10 bases lying between them. Written as DNA, the CDR3 is TGTGCCAGCAGCCAAGAGACAGGCGCATATGGCTACACCTTC. This codes for CASSQETGAYGYTF.

This chain connects TRBV20-1 to TRBJ2-7; D is possibly TRBD2 (6 bases). The CDR3 consists of 11 residues. Germline loops: CDR1 DFQATT, CDR2 SNEGSKA (reference sequence). The CDR3 region is CSAPGTSGQYF. The CDR3 DNA reads as TGCAGCGCTCCAGGGACTTCAGGGCAGTACTTC.

This clone was found once. The rearrangement uses TRBV5-8 and TRBJ2-7; no clear D gene. Germline CDR1 reads SGHTS; CDR2 reads YDEGEE. The V end lost 0 bases, the J end lost 10 bases, and 8 bases lay between the germline ends. The CDR3 runs to 11 residues. In nucleotides, the CDR3 is TGTGCCAGCAGCTTGGTGGGGAATCAGTACTTC. This sequence encodes CASSLVGNQYF.

The chain couples TRBV6-6 to TRBJ2-7, with 9 bases matching TRBD1. This CDR3 is 14 amino acids long. V trimming: 2 bases; J trimming: 7 bases; junction bases outside the gene matches: 6. The germline CDR1 and CDR2 sequences are MNHNY and SVGAGI (reference sequence). The CDR3 region has the DNA TGTGCCAGCAGTTACGGGGACAGGGAGGGGGAGCAGTACTTC. Translation: CASSYGDREGEQYF.

This clone was observed a single time. The likely explanation is a read error, given a far larger clone one base away. The CDR3, as DNA: TGTGCCAGTTCACTAGCGGGAGAAACAGATGCGCAGTATTTT. This translates into CASSLAGETDAQYF. The chain uses TRBV6-4 and TRBJ2-3; 11 nucleotides line up with TRBD2. The germline V gene has CDR1 MRHNA and CDR2 SNTAGT. The CDR3 totals 14 residues.

Notes on this clone: Other DNA sequences in the sample encode the same CDR3. The V and J genes are TRBV7-6 and TRBJ2-2, with TRBD2 as a possible D gene (5 bases). The germline CDR1 and CDR2 sequences are SGHVS and FNYEAQ. The CDR3 consists of 14 residues. V lost 1 base and J lost 5, with 8 bases in between. The CDR3 nucleotides are TGTGCCAGCAGCTTAGGCCAGCGGACCGGGGAGCTGTTTTTT. It yields the protein CASSLGQRTGELFF.

The table lists this clone with a count of one. V is TRBV28 and J is TRBJ1-2; unclear D gene. Between the trimmed V and J ends, which lost 7 bases and 2 bases, there was a span of 8 bases. This CDR3 is 12 amino acids long. Germline values: CDR1 MDHEN, CDR2 SYDVKM. CDR3 sequence (DNA): TGTGCCAGCAACCTACGGAACTATGGCTACACCTTC. Protein: CASNLRNYGYTF.

The chain employs TRBV18 and TRBJ1-5, with D perhaps matching TRBD1 (5 bases). Germline CDR1 reads KGHSH; CDR2 reads LQKENI. CDR3 length: 16 amino acids. V lost 0 bases to trimming and J lost 4 bases, with 13 bases between them. The CDR3 nucleotides read TGTGCCAGCTCACCACCGAGTGGGGGACGGAATCAGCCCCAGCATTTT. It yields the protein CASSPPSGGRNQPQHF. Looking up the rest from reference TRBV18 and TRBJ1-5 gives the full variable domain: NAGVMQNPRHLVRRRGQEARLRCSPMKGHSHVYWYRQLPEEGLKFMVYLQKENIIDESGMPKERFSAEFPKEGPSILRIQQVVRGDSAAYFCASSPPSGGRNQPQHFGDGTRLSIL.

This chain uses TRBV7-9 with TRBJ1-1, with unresolved D. Deletions cut 5 bases from V and 1 base from J, with 8 bases between. CDR1 is SEHNR and CDR2 is FQNEAQ in the germline V gene (reference sequence). CDR3 length equals 13 residues. CDR3 region: CASSLHENTEAFF. The CDR3 DNA sequence: TGTGCCAGCAGCCTGCACGAGAACACTGAAGCTTTCTTT.

The chain uses TRBV30 and TRBJ2-7; 11 nucleotides align to TRBD2. This CDR3 region has 13 residues. Trimming took 5 bases from V and 5 from J; bases not matched to a gene: 5. CDR1 is GTSNPN, CDR2 SVGIG, per germline (reference sequence). The DNA of the CDR3 is TGTGCCTGGGAACTAGCGGGAGTGGACGAGCAGTACTTC. Encoded protein: CAWELAGVDEQYF.

V and J are TRBV28 and TRBJ1-5; D gene unclear. The length of the CDR3 is 15 residues. With 5 bases removed from V and 1 base from J, the gap between germline ends came to 12 bases. Germline V gives CDR1 MDHEN, CDR2 SYDVKM. CDR3 DNA: TGTGCCAGCAGTGCCCGGGCCTTAAGCAATCAGCCCCAGCATTTT. The encoded protein is CASSARALSNQPQHF.

This chain connects TRBV10-2 to TRBJ2-5, with a weak D call TRBD1 (5 bases). With 3 bases removed from V and 2 bases from J, the gap between germline ends came to 13 bases. Germline V gene sequence: CDR1 WSHSY, CDR2 SAAADI. The CDR3 is 15 amino acids. Here the CDR3 DNA reads TGCGCCAGCAGTGAAGGTAGCAGGGCACAAGAGACCCAGTACTTC. It specifies CASSEGSRAQETQYF.

This clone was seen only a few times. This chain links TRBV5-1 with TRBJ2-7; the D call may be TRBD1 or TRBD2 (5 bases each). Germline assignment: CDR1 SGHRS and CDR2 YFSETQ. The CDR3 is 15 residues long. Trimming shortened V by 4 bases and J by 5 bases, and 19 bases separated the two germline ends. Written as DNA, the CDR3 is TGCGCCAGCAGCCCTCAGCAGACCGGGGCCCACGAGCAGTACTTC. Translating gives CASSPQQTGAHEQYF.

V gene TRBV6-1 combines with J gene TRBJ2-2; D not resolved. The CDR3 has 16 residues. Germline lookup yields CDR1 MNHNS and CDR2 SASEGT. With 2 bases removed from V and 2 bases from J, the gap between germline ends came to 12 bases. CDR3 protein: CASSETYRRNTGELFF. CDR3 nucleotide sequence: TGTGCCAGCAGTGAAACGTATAGGAGAAACACCGGGGAGCTGTTTTTT.

The CDR3: CASSEYGGNQPQHF. CDR3 DNA sequence: TGTGCCAGCAGTGAATATGGGGGAAATCAGCCCCAGCATTTT. This chain joins TRBV25-1 and TRBJ1-5; TRBD1 is a possible D gene (5 bases). CDR1 and CDR2 (germline): MGHDK, SYGVNS. The CDR3 spans 14 residues. The V gene lost 0 bases and the J gene lost 4 bases, with 7 bases spanning the gap.

This chain uses TRBV10-2 with TRBJ2-3; D is possibly TRBD2 (7 bases). V was shortened by 11 bases and J by 6 bases, with 15 bases between the two germline ends. The CDR3 runs 12 residues. Germline V gene sequence: CDR1 WSHSY, CDR2 SAAADI. CDR3 protein: CAAQRGGDTQYF. Here the CDR3 DNA reads TGCGCCGCCCAAAGGGGGGGGGATACGCAGTATTTT.

The J gene is TRBJ2-7, the V gene TRBV6-1; no definite D call. CDR1 is MNHNS and CDR2 is SASEGT in the germline V gene. Trimming stripped 4 bases from V and 2 bases from J, with 12 bases between. The length of the CDR3 is 14 residues. The CDR3 nucleotides are TGTGCCAGCAGTGCTTCCCTCCCCCCCTACGAGCAGTACTTC. It is translated as CASSASLPPYEQYF.

The gene calls are TRBV2 and TRBJ2-7, with D perhaps matching TRBD1 (5 bases). The CDR3 consists of 15 residues. V lost 5 bases to trimming and J lost 5 bases, with 19 bases between them. Germline CDR1 and CDR2: SNHLY and FYNNEI. CDR3: CASSPRTLLIHEQYF. CDR3 DNA sequence: TGTGCCAGCAGTCCACGGACACTCCTCATCCACGAGCAGTACTTC.

The gene calls are TRBV9 and TRBJ2-7, with 8 bases matching TRBD1. CDR1 SGDLS and CDR2 YYNGEE come from the germline V gene. The CDR3 is 13 amino acids. Trimming at V came to 3 bases and at J to 5 bases, leaving 4 bases not matched to a gene. The chain's CDR3 is CASSGDRGHEQYF. DNA of the CDR3: TGTGCCAGCAGCGGAGACAGGGGCCACGAGCAGTACTTC.

The chain couples TRBV19 to TRBJ2-1, with TRBD2 matching over 13 bases. Germline lookup yields CDR1 LNHDA and CDR2 SQIVND (reference sequence). The V and J ends lost 10 bases and 4 bases, in that order; junction bases with no gene match: 7. There are 15 residues in the CDR3. The CDR3 protein is CATGLAGDEYNEQFF. The CDR3, as DNA: TGTGCCACCGGACTAGCGGGAGACGAATACAATGAGCAGTTCTTC.

This chain uses TRBV7-9 with TRBJ2-1; 15 nucleotides agree with TRBD2. The CDR3 sequence is 19 residues long. Germline assignment: CDR1 SEHNR and CDR2 FQNEAQ (reference sequence). V was pared by 6 bases and J by 1 base, with 10 bases of the junction left unmatched. The CDR3 coding sequence is TGTGCCAGCAGTCCGAGGACTAGCGGGAGGGCCGGGTCCTACAATGAGCAGTTCTTC. Its protein is CASSPRTSGRAGSYNEQFF. Looking up the rest from reference TRBV7-9 and TRBJ2-1 gives the full variable domain: DTGVSQNPRHKITKRGQNVTFRCDPISEHNRLYWYRQTLGQGPEFLTYFQNEAQLEKSRLLSDRFSAERPKGSFSTLEIQRTEQGDSAMYLCASSPRTSGRAGSYNEQFFGPGTRLTVL.

The J gene is TRBJ1-1, the V gene TRBV7-2; 7 nucleotides match TRBD1. The germline V gene has CDR1 SGHTA and CDR2 FQGNSA. V gave up 5 bases and J gave up 0 bases; unmatched junction bases: 6. The length of the CDR3 is 15 residues. The CDR3 bases are TGTGCCAGCAGCCCCGACAGGGCGCTGAACACTGAAGCTTTCTTT. Amino acid sequence: CASSPDRALNTEAFF.

This clone occurred a few times. This likely came from a read error, as a far larger clone is one base away. The CDR3 here is CAWSVDSNEKLFF. The DNA for the CDR3 is TGTGCCTGGAGTGTAGACAGCAACGAAAAACTGTTTTTT. The chain has TRBV30 and TRBJ1-4; a weak D match, TRBD1 (5 bases). The CDR3 extends over 13 amino acids. V was clipped by 0 bases and J by 8 bases, with 10 bases between them. The germline V gene has CDR1 GTSNPN and CDR2 SVGIG (reference sequence).

Notes on this clone: It is likely a read error: a sequence one base away is far more abundant. Other DNA sequences in the same sample also yield this CDR3. The V and J genes are TRBV30 and TRBJ1-3; D perhaps matches TRBD1 (5 bases). This CDR3 has 17 residues. Germline V gene data show CDR1 as GTSNPN and CDR2 as SVGIG (reference sequence). This CDR3 reads CAWSVRGRYISGNTIYF. CDR3 bases: TGTGCCTGGAGTGTTAGGGGTCGGTATATCTCTGGAAACACCATATACTTT.

This clone was observed a handful of times. The chain uses TRBV6-1 and TRBJ2-7; 10 positions match TRBD2. This CDR3 comprises 15 residues. The V gene's germline CDR1 is MNHNS and CDR2 SASEGT. The ends lost 4 bases at V and 2 bases at J; junction bases unmatched: 5. The CDR3 loop reads CASSVYSGGTYEQYF. The CDR3 nucleotides read TGTGCCAGCAGTGTCTATAGCGGGGGGACCTACGAGCAGTACTTC.